The clone carrying this TCR beta chain was detected a few times. Its target is unknown. TCRdb analysed the 5' RACE reads with MiXCR anew, one entry per CDR3 protein. The table records approximately 250,000 distinct CDR3 sequences, 5% to 7% of them present only once. This entry belongs to a study of identical twins. General study findings and limits: Invariant T cells like MAIT and iNKT could partly confound the zero-insertion analyses.

The V gene's germline CDR1 is MNHNY and CDR2 SVGAGI (reference sequence). The CDR3 contains 13 residues. Trimming cost V 9 bases and J 2 bases, with 13 bases left between them. The same data also contributed to another study, on T cells expressing NK-cell markers. According to that study: It was sorted CD3+CD56-NKG2C+, CD3+CD56+NKG2C- and CD3+CD56+NKG2C+ T cells that provided the TCR beta repertoires.

The source material was CD8+ T cells sorted from blood. This clonotype was sampled from a young woman in good health. The rearrangement uses TRBV6-6 and TRBJ2-5; D possibly matches TRBD1 or TRBD2 (6 bases each). The CDR3 here is CASSGAEQETQYF. CDR3 DNA sequence: TGTGCCAGTTCGGGGGCAGAGCAAGAGACCCAGTACTTC.